A selection of T cell receptor beta chains follows, all from one sample in a study of T cell changes during pregnancy in multiple sclerosis. TCRdb keeps only in-frame clones here, not all; method: immunoSEQ multiplex PCR. The profile covers 60,000 to 90,000 clones, with about 92% appearing a single time and just over 2.5% taken by the ten largest. The sample consisted of peripheral blood, taken after pregnancy. The source is a female donor in good health, enrolled as a control in a pregnancy study. The CDR3 runs from the conserved cysteine through the conserved F or W. Each record gives: CDR3 protein, V gene, J gene.

CDR3: CACSAGGETQYF; V: TRBV30; J: TRBJ2-5
CDR3: CASTQEGRLSTDTQYF; V: TRBV7-8; J: TRBJ2-3
CDR3: CASSGGPGSEYEQYF; V: TRBV5-5; J: TRBJ2-7
CDR3: CASSSLRGPLGNTIYF; V: TRBV28; J: TRBJ1-3
CDR3: CASSARDRGPGGYTF; V: TRBV2; J: TRBJ1-2
CDR3: CAWSRPNQPQHF; V: TRBV30; J: TRBJ1-5
CDR3: CATSRDFTGELFF; V: TRBV15; J: TRBJ2-2
CDR3: CASSASLQPQHF; V: TRBV28; J: TRBJ1-5
CDR3: CASSISLGTLNTGELFF; V: TRBV19; J: TRBJ2-2
CDR3: CASSRGLAGVGETQYF; V: TRBV9; J: TRBJ2-5